This TCR beta chain was sequenced during a study of shared clonotypes between healthy human individuals. Assay used: immunoSEQ multiplex PCR; TCRdb lists only in-frame clones, some missing. The top ten hold more than 1.5% of the sample, which has about 2.1 million clones, just over 90% seen once. Trimming removed 5 bases from V and 11 bases from J, with 12 bases in between. Germline CDR1 is SEHNR and CDR2 is FQNEAQ (reference sequence). The CDR3 has 11 amino acids. Terminally differentiated effector memory CD45RA+ cells were excluded from the naive CD8 cells, which were CD45RO-negative and positively selected for CCR7. Donors comprised healthy HIV-negative adults lacking recent acute infections or vaccinations.

The source material was naive CD8+ T cells from PBMCs. The TCR was taken from a man between 18 and 29 years old in good health. Some clones in this sample may be carry-over from other donors' samples. The rearrangement links TRBV7-9 to TRBJ1-1, with a possible D match to TRBD1 (5 bases). CDR3 in amino acids: CASSLQVGAFF. CDR3 nucleotide sequence: TGTGCCAGCAGCCTACAGGTAGGGGCTTTCTTT.